The 10 T cell receptor beta chains below all came from one sample that was sequenced in a study of blood T cell repertoires in COVID-19. Method: immunoSEQ multiplex PCR; TCRdb's copy keeps in-frame clones and lacks some. Of just over 250,000 clones in the sample, around 87% were seen once. The sequenced sample was peripheral blood. The source of these receptors is a woman aged 50 to 60 with acute or convalescent COVID-19.

This clone was seen only a few times. The CDR3 here is CASRRTSGGRYEQYF. In nucleotides, the CDR3 is TGTGCCAGCAGGCGGACTAGCGGAGGCCGCTACGAGCAGTACTTC. The gene calls are TRBV14 and TRBJ2-7; TRBD2 matches 10 bases. Trimming took 6 bases from V and 3 from J; bases not matched to a gene: 8. CDR3 length: 15 amino acids. Germline CDR1 reads SGHDN; CDR2 reads FVKESK.

The chain links TRBV5-4 to TRBJ1-1, with D uncertain. Germline CDR1 and CDR2: SGHNT and YYREEE (reference sequence). V was cut by 2 bases and J by 2 bases, with 10 bases left in between. The CDR3 runs 14 residues. In DNA, the CDR3 is TGTGCCAGCAGCTTAAAGTCAGGAAACACTGAAGCTTTCTTT. Translation: CASSLKSGNTEAFF.

V is TRBV2 and J is TRBJ1-2; the D gene is possibly TRBD1 (6 bases). The V end was cut by 4 bases, the J end by 3 bases, with 9 bases between. CDR1 SNHLY and CDR2 FYNNEI come from the germline V gene. The CDR3 is made up of 13 amino acids. Here the CDR3 reads CASSGQAYYGYTF. In DNA form, the CDR3 reads TGTGCCAGCAGTGGACAGGCCTACTATGGCTACACCTTC.

V usage is TRBV20-1 and J usage is TRBJ2-7; TRBD1 might be the D (5 bases). Germline V lookup: CDR1 DFQATT, CDR2 SNEGSKA (reference sequence). V was clipped by 3 bases and J by 3 bases, with 12 bases between them. The length of the CDR3 is 13 residues. CDR3 sequence (DNA): TGCAGTGCTAGTGCCAGGGAAAGCTACGAGCAGTACTTC. As protein: CSASARESYEQYF.

This chain connects TRBV5-4 to TRBJ1-2; possible D gene TRBD1, 5 bases. CDR1 SGHNT and CDR2 YYREEE come from the germline V gene (reference sequence). Deletions cut 0 bases from V and 8 bases from J, with 8 bases between. The CDR3 extends over 12 amino acids. The DNA of the CDR3 is TGTGCCAGCAGCTTGGTGACAGAAGGCTACACCTTC. Translated, it gives CASSLVTEGYTF.

The chain uses TRBV7-9 and TRBJ1-2; 10 positions agree with TRBD1. V trimming: 5 bases; J trimming: 1 base; junction bases outside the gene matches: 7. The length of the CDR3 is 16 residues. CDR1 is SEHNR, CDR2 FQNEAQ, per germline (reference sequence). CDR3 sequence: CASSPGTGVDNYGYTF. In DNA form, the CDR3 reads TGTGCCAGCAGCCCCGGGACAGGGGTCGATAACTATGGCTACACCTTC.

J is TRBJ2-2 and V is TRBV24-1; D possibly corresponds to TRBD1 (5 bases). The CDR3 runs 15 residues. Trimming took off 1 base at V and 3 bases at J, with 8 bases between the two ends. CDR1 and CDR2 from the germline V gene are KGHDR and SFDVKD. The CDR3 protein is CATSDFARDTGELFF. The CDR3 nucleotides read TGTGCCACCAGTGATTTTGCCAGGGACACCGGGGAGCTGTTTTTT.

This clone showed up just a few times. The V and J genes are TRBV10-3 and TRBJ1-6, with D unclear. Germline lookup yields CDR1 ENHRY and CDR2 SYGVKD. CDR3 length: 14 residues. Between the trimmed V and J ends, which lost 0 bases and 11 bases, there was a span of 11 bases. In nucleotides, the CDR3 is TGTGCCATCAGTGAGTCGATGGTCAGGACACCCCTCCACTTT. This gives the protein CAISESMVRTPLHF.

The chain carries TRBV27 and TRBJ1-2, with D perhaps matching TRBD1 (5 bases). The CDR3 runs to 14 residues. Trimming removed 8 bases from V and 4 bases from J, with 17 bases in between. Looked up from germline, CDR1 is MNHEY and CDR2 is SMNVEV (reference sequence). CDR3 nucleotide sequence: TGTGCCAGCGGTTGGCTGCAGGGCAGCTATGGCTACACCTTC. Translated: CASGWLQGSYGYTF.

J is TRBJ2-7 and V is TRBV28; TRBD1 agrees at 9 bases. With V trimmed by 4 bases and J by 6 bases, 7 bases remained unmatched. CDR1 is MDHEN, CDR2 SYDVKM, per germline. There are 14 residues in the CDR3. In DNA, the CDR3 is TGTGCCAGCAGTTCCGGGACAGGGTCTCGCGAGCAGTACTTC. This translates into CASSSGTGSREQYF.